Presented here are 29 T cell receptor beta chains from one specimen sequenced in a study of beta chain features in type 1 diabetes (dated 2018 in TCRdb). Summary of the overall study and its limitations: Type 1 diabetes patients showed a moderate but significant shortening of TCRB CDR3 length in all four CD4+ subsets.

For these receptors, no antigen is known. Library construction relied on the immunoSEQ multiplex PCR assay. All of the isolated RNA was reverse transcribed with the High Capacity cDNA Reverse Transcription Kit, so expressed TCRB transcripts were sequenced. TCRdb's version of the immuneACCESS table is confined to in-frame rearrangements and falls short of the full clone set. An unresolved V gene accounts for under half of the shortfall where checked; the remainder is of unknown origin. The table for this sample lists approximately 260,000 clones; around 24% of them were counted only once. Of the sample, around 0.012% is held by the ten largest clones. Sequences were obtained from naive CD4+ T cells from blood. This specimen's cell subset or site label, per the study, means: true naive CD4+ T cells. The receptor set was obtained from a woman in her twenties or thirties with type 1 diabetes.

A few counts support this clone. The V call is TRBV5-1, the J call TRBJ2-2; D might be TRBD1 (5 bases). V gave up 3 bases and J gave up 4 bases, with 10 bases separating them. This CDR3 is 14 amino acids long. In germline, CDR1 is SGHRS, CDR2 YFSETQ. DNA for the CDR3: TGCGCCAGCAGCTGGCAGGGAAGCACCGGGGAGCTGTTTTTT. Its protein product is CASSWQGSTGELFF.

This clone was detected a few times. The gene calls are TRBV2 and TRBJ2-1; 8 bases fit TRBD2. Germline V gene data show CDR1 as SNHLY and CDR2 as FYNNEI. V lost 8 bases to trimming and J lost 9 bases; unmatched junction nucleotides: 9. This CDR3 is 13 amino acids long. The CDR3 DNA follows: TGTGCCAGCGGGGGACTAGGTCTCCGTGAGCAGTTCTTC. Its translation is CASGGLGLREQFF.

This clone was seen a few times. J is TRBJ2-3 and V is TRBV7-3, with 10 bases identical to TRBD2. Germline V gene sequence: CDR1 SGHTA, CDR2 FQGTGA. Trimming at V came to 1 base and at J to 2 bases, leaving 3 bases not matched to a gene. The CDR3 extends over 16 amino acids. This CDR3 is CASSLRLAGDTDTQYF. DNA for the CDR3: TGTGCCAGCAGCTTAAGGCTAGCGGGGGACACAGATACGCAGTATTTT.

This clone has a handful of counts. This rearrangement joins TRBV6-5 to TRBJ2-1, with D perhaps TRBD1 (5 bases). Germline CDR1 MNHEY, CDR2 SVGAGI. The CDR3 runs 13 residues. Trimming took off 2 bases at V and 8 bases at J, with 10 bases between the two ends. Written as DNA, the CDR3 is TGTGCCAGCAGTTACCTCGGACACTATGAGCAGTTCTTC. Its protein product is CASSYLGHYEQFF.

In its sample, this clone was seen a few times. The chain combines TRBV23-1 with TRBJ2-5; tentatively, D is TRBD1 (6 bases). TRBV23-1 is an ORF for which the function is uncertain. There are 15 residues in the CDR3. Trimming removed 1 base from V and 4 bases from J, with 13 bases in between. The CDR3 loop is CASSQLGAEIETQYF. The CDR3 coding sequence is TGCGCCAGCAGTCAATTGGGGGCCGAAATAGAGACCCAGTACTTC.

This clone was seen only a few times. The chain combines TRBV29-1 with TRBJ2-5; no clear D gene. From germline, CDR1 is SQVTM and CDR2 ANQGSEA. V lost 3 bases, J lost 2 bases, and 10 bases lay in between. CDR3 length equals 13 residues. CDR3 residues: CSVDGAAQETQYF. The DNA of the CDR3 is TGCAGCGTTGACGGTGCAGCGCAAGAGACCCAGTACTTC.

This clone was detected only a few times. V gene TRBV18 combines with J gene TRBJ1-5; 7 bases map to TRBD1. Germline V gives CDR1 KGHSH, CDR2 LQKENI. The CDR3 length is 16 residues. V shed 2 bases and J 3 bases; nucleotides not matched to a gene: 7. The CDR3 here is CASSPSPGGNNQPQHF. The CDR3 DNA reads as TGTGCCAGCTCACCAAGTCCAGGGGGAAACAATCAGCCCCAGCATTTT.

The chain recombines TRBV28 with TRBJ2-7, with 12 bases lining up with TRBD1. In germline, CDR1 is MDHEN, CDR2 SYDVKM. With 4 bases clipped from V and 1 base from J, the junction kept 8 bases outside the gene matches. The CDR3 is 17 amino acids. CDR3 sequence reads: CASSSEPGQGASYEQYF. The CDR3 DNA reads as TGTGCCAGCAGTTCAGAACCGGGACAGGGGGCTTCCTACGAGCAGTACTTC.

A remark on this clone: This sample also contains other DNA sequences that code for the same CDR3. The chain recombines TRBV9 with TRBJ1-1; TRBD1 might be the D (5 bases). Germline V gene sequence: CDR1 SGDLS, CDR2 YYNGEE. V lost 2 bases, J lost 2 bases, and 7 bases lay in between. The CDR3 loop spans 13 amino acids. The DNA of the CDR3 is TGTGCCAGCAGCGTTACAGGAAACACTGAAGCTTTCTTT. It codes for CASSVTGNTEAFF.

The rearrangement uses TRBV4-1 and TRBJ1-2; D is unclear. The V gene's germline CDR1 is MGHRA and CDR2 YSYEKL. CDR3 length equals 16 residues. Trimming removed 1 base from V and 4 bases from J, with 16 bases in between. Here the CDR3 reads CASSQGLGDVAYGYTF. CDR3 DNA: TGCGCCAGCAGCCAAGGGCTCGGGGATGTGGCCTATGGCTACACCTTC.

The chain couples TRBV21-1 to TRBJ2-1; no check of the table's D call, TRBD1, against the DNA was made. TRBV21-1 is a pseudogene segment. This CDR3 is 15 amino acids long. The CDR3 reads CASSPRQGTCNEQFF. The DNA of the CDR3 is TGTGCCAGCAGCCCTCGACAGGGAACGTGTAATGAGCAGTTCTTC.

This chain connects TRBV7-9 to TRBJ2-7, with TRBD1 identical over 9 bases. CDR1 is SEHNR and CDR2 is FQNEAQ in the germline V gene (reference sequence). Germline trimming cut 10 bases from V and 5 bases from J; bases unmatched to any gene: 9. CDR3 length equals 13 residues. The CDR3 here is CATPGTGPHEQYF. In nucleotides, the CDR3 is TGTGCCACCCCCGGGACAGGGCCCCACGAGCAGTACTTC.

The chain carries TRBV19 and TRBJ2-6, with a weak D call TRBD1 (5 bases). The CDR3 loop spans 16 amino acids. Trimming removed 5 bases at V and 2 bases at J, with 13 bases between. Germline values: CDR1 LNHDA, CDR2 SQIVND (reference sequence). CDR3 amino acids: CASSAGYAAGANVLTF. The CDR3 DNA reads as TGTGCCAGTAGTGCAGGGTATGCAGCTGGGGCCAACGTCCTGACTTTC. Full variable domain (remainder filled in from reference TRBV19 and TRBJ2-6): DGGITQSPKYLFRKEGQNVTLSCEQNLNHDAMYWYRQDPGQGLRLIYYSQIVNDFQKGDIAEGYSVSREKKESFPLTVTSAQKNPTAFYLCASSAGYAAGANVLTFGAGSRLTVL.

The chain recombines TRBV28 with TRBJ2-7, with 10 bases that match TRBD1. V gave up 4 bases and J gave up 3 bases; unmatched junction bases: 6. This CDR3 comprises 15 residues. CDR1 is MDHEN, CDR2 SYDVKM, per germline. The CDR3 loop reads CASSSPGTGVYEQYF. In DNA, the CDR3 is TGTGCCAGCAGTTCCCCCGGGACAGGGGTCTACGAGCAGTACTTC.

There are a few counts of this clone. This sequence joins TRBV30 and TRBJ1-2; perhaps TRBD1 as D (6 bases). CDR3 size: 12 residues. V dropped 7 bases and J dropped 5 bases, with 14 bases sitting between them. Germline CDR1 reads GTSNPN; CDR2 reads SVGIG (reference sequence). The CDR3 spells CALTGNGYGYTF. The CDR3 DNA sequence: TGTGCCTTGACAGGAAATGGTTATGGCTACACCTTC.

The chain uses TRBV7-9 and TRBJ2-4; TRBD1 aligns across 7 bases. The CDR3 spans 15 residues. CDR1 and CDR2 (germline): SEHNR, FQNEAQ (reference sequence). V was clipped by 4 bases and J by 2 bases; unmatched bases: 5. CDR3 residues: CASSYGTVTKNIQYF. The CDR3 DNA is TGTGCCAGCAGCTACGGGACAGTGACCAAAAACATTCAGTACTTC.

A few counts support this clone. The rearrangement uses TRBV4-1 and TRBJ2-1, with TRBD2 identical over 8 bases. V dropped 4 bases and J dropped 2; count of bases not matched to a gene: 4. The CDR3 length is 15 residues. CDR1 is MGHRA and CDR2 is YSYEKL in the germline V gene. The CDR3 loop is CASSRLAGPYNEQFF. In DNA, the CDR3 is TGCGCCAGCAGCCGATTAGCGGGACCCTACAATGAGCAGTTCTTC.

The chain employs TRBV30 and TRBJ2-1; the match to TRBD2 covers 9 bases. Trimming at V came to 0 bases and at J to 9 bases, leaving 6 bases not matched to a gene. This CDR3 has 14 amino acids. The germline CDR1 and CDR2 sequences are GTSNPN and SVGIG (reference sequence). CDR3 amino acids: CAWSVVSGSSEQFF. CDR3 nucleotide sequence: TGTGCCTGGAGTGTAGTTAGCGGGAGCTCTGAGCAGTTCTTC.

V is TRBV5-6 and J is TRBJ1-1; D perhaps matches TRBD1 (5 bases). Trimming stripped 2 bases from V and 3 bases from J, with 11 bases between. The germline gives CDR1 SGHDT, CDR2 YYEEEE. The CDR3 covers 14 residues. The CDR3 here is CASSFGTGDTEAFF. The CDR3 coding sequence is TGTGCCAGCAGCTTTGGGACGGGGGACACTGAAGCTTTCTTT.

This clone was counted a few times. The chain recombines TRBV29-1 with TRBJ2-7, with TRBD1 matching over 8 bases. V was clipped by 4 bases and J by 1 base; unmatched bases: 6. The CDR3 sequence is 14 residues long. Germline V gene data show CDR1 as SQVTM and CDR2 as ANQGSEA. CDR3 nucleotide sequence: TGCAGCGTTGCGGACAGGGAATTGTCCTACGAGCAGTACTTC. This gives the protein CSVADRELSYEQYF.

This clone was seen a handful of times. The V call is TRBV9, the J call TRBJ2-7, with D possibly matching TRBD1 (5 bases). This CDR3 spans 15 amino acids. Germline V gene sequence: CDR1 SGDLS, CDR2 YYNGEE. V was shortened by 6 bases and J by 3 bases, with 19 bases between the two germline ends. CDR3 in DNA: TGTGCCAGCACCCTCCGTACAGGCGCCAACTACGAGCAGTACTTC. This translates into CASTLRTGANYEQYF.

This chain uses TRBV5-1 with TRBJ1-2; a weak D match, TRBD1 (5 bases). Trimming shortened V by 1 base and J by 0 bases, and 13 bases separated the two germline ends. Germline CDR1 and CDR2: SGHRS and YFSETQ. This CDR3 contains 16 residues. The CDR3 DNA reads as TGCGCCAGCAGCTTGAAAGGACACCCAGCTAACTATGGCTACACCTTC. This encodes CASSLKGHPANYGYTF.

The rearrangement joins TRBV5-1 to TRBJ2-2, with TRBD1 identical over 7 bases. This CDR3 comprises 15 residues. Germline V lookup: CDR1 SGHRS, CDR2 YFSETQ. V shed 2 bases and J 2 bases; nucleotides not matched to a gene: 3. The CDR3: CASSFDRANTGELFF. DNA for the CDR3: TGCGCCAGCAGCTTTGACAGGGCCAACACCGGGGAGCTGTTTTTT.

This clone occurred a few times. The V and J genes are TRBV30 and TRBJ2-3, with D tentatively TRBD2 (6 bases). Germline CDR1 and CDR2: GTSNPN and SVGIG (reference sequence). There are 14 residues in the CDR3. Trimming took 5 bases from V and 6 from J, leaving 18 bases between them. CDR3 bases: TGTGCCTGGGAGCCGGGAGTGATTGTGGATACGCAGTATTTT. Encoded protein: CAWEPGVIVDTQYF.

The chain recombines TRBV30 with TRBJ1-2; a possible D gene is TRBD1 (6 bases). The germline V and J ends were trimmed by 0 bases and 8 bases, with 10 bases remaining between them. This CDR3 spans 12 amino acids. Germline CDR1 and CDR2: GTSNPN and SVGIG (reference sequence). CDR3 nucleotide sequence: TGTGCCTGGAGTGTTGCGGGGGGCGGCTACACCTTC. Amino acid sequence: CAWSVAGGGYTF.

The chain is built from TRBV2 and TRBJ2-3, with TRBD1 as a possible D gene (6 bases). Per germline, CDR1 SNHLY and CDR2 FYNNEI. Trimming left V 10 bases short and J 2 bases short, with 16 bases between. The CDR3 sequence is 14 residues long. This chain's CDR3 is CATIRGQITDTQYF. In nucleotides, the CDR3 is TGTGCCACCATCAGGGGCCAGATCACAGATACGCAGTATTTT.

This clone appeared a few times. V gene TRBV5-1 combines with J gene TRBJ2-1, with a possible D match to TRBD1 (5 bases). The CDR3 covers 17 residues. Trimming pared 4 bases from V and 1 base from J, leaving 18 bases between. Germline values: CDR1 SGHRS, CDR2 YFSETQ. CDR3 nucleotide sequence: TGCGCCAGCAGCCCGTGGGAAGGTCAGGGTTCCTACAATGAGCAGTTCTTC. This sequence encodes CASSPWEGQGSYNEQFF.

The J gene is TRBJ2-7, the V gene TRBV9; unclear D gene. Trimming took 1 base from V and 0 from J, leaving 8 bases between them. Germline V lookup: CDR1 SGDLS, CDR2 YYNGEE. CDR3 size: 14 residues. For the CDR3, the DNA is TGTGCCAGCAGCGTACTGGCCAGCTCCTACGAGCAGTACTTC. Its translation is CASSVLASSYEQYF.

Only a few counts were recorded for this clone. This rearrangement joins TRBV5-4 to TRBJ2-3, with a possible D match to TRBD2 (6 bases). From germline, CDR1 is SGHNT and CDR2 YYREEE (reference sequence). Trimming removed 3 bases from V and 0 bases from J, with 11 bases in between. This CDR3 comprises 15 residues. CDR3 nucleotides: TGTGCCAGCAGCTCGGGACTTGACAGCACAGATACGCAGTATTTT. This gives the protein CASSSGLDSTDTQYF.